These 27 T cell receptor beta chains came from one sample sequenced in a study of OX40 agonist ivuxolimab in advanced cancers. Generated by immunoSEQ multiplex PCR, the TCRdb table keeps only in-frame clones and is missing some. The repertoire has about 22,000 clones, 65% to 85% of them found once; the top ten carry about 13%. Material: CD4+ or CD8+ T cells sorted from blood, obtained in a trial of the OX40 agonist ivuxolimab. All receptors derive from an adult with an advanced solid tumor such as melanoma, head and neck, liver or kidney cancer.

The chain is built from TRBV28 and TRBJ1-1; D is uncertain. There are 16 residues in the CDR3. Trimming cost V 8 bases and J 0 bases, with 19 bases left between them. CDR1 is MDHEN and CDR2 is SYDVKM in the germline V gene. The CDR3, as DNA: TGTGCCAGCTCCGCGGTTCTAAGTTACATGAACACTGAAGCTTTCTTT. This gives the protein CASSAVLSYMNTEAFF.

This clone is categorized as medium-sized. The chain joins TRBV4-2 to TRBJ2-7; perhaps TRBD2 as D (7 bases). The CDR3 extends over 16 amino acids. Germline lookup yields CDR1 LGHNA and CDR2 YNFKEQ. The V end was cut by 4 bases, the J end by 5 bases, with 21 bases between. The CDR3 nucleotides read TGTGCCAGCAGCCCGGTAGTAGGGGGGGGCGGCCACGAGCAGTACTTC. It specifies CASSPVVGGGGHEQYF.

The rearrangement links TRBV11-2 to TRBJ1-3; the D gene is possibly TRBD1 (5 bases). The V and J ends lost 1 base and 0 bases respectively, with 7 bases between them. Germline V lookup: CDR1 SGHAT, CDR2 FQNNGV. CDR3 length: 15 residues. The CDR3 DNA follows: TGTGCCAGCAGCTTAGCGGACAACTCTGGAAACACCATATATTTT. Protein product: CASSLADNSGNTIYF.

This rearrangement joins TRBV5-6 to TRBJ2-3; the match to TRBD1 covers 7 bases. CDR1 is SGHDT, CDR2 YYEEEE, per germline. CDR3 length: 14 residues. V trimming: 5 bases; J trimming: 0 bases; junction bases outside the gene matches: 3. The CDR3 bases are TGTGCCAGCAGGAGACAGGGCAGCACAGATACGCAGTATTTT. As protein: CASRRQGSTDTQYF.

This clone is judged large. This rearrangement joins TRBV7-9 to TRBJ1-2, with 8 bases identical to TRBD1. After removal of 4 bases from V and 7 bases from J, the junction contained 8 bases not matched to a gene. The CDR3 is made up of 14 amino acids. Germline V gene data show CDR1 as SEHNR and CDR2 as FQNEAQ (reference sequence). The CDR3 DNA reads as TGTGCCAGCAGCTCGGGACAGGCCCGCCTTGGCTACACCTTC. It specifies CASSSGQARLGYTF.

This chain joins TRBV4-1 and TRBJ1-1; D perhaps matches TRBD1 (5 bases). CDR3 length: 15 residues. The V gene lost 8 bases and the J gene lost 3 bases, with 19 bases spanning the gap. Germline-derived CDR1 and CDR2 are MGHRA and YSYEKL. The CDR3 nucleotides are TGCGCCAGCGCGACACAGGTTGGGGACGACACTGAAGCTTTCTTT. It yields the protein CASATQVGDDTEAFF.

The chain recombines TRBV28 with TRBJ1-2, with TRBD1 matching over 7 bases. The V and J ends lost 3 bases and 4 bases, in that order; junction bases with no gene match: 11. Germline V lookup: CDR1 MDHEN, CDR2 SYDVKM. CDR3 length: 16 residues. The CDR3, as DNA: TGTGCCAGCAGTTTTCATCTAGGGGGCTTCGGCTATGGCTACACCTTC. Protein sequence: CASSFHLGGFGYGYTF.

CDR3 amino acids: CASSLNPYEQYF. The CDR3 nucleotides read TGTGCCAGCAGTTTGAATCCCTACGAGCAGTACTTC. The V call is TRBV28, the J call TRBJ2-7; D is unclear. Germline CDR1 and CDR2: MDHEN and SYDVKM. The CDR3 extends over 12 amino acids. The V end was cut by 3 bases, the J end by 2 bases, with 5 bases between.

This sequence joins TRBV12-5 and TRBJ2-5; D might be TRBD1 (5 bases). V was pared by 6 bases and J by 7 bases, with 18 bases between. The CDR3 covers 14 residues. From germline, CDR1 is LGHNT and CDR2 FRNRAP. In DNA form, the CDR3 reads TGTGCTAGTGGCCGTGGACCCCCTAGGGGGACCCAGTACTTC. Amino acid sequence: CASGRGPPRGTQYF.

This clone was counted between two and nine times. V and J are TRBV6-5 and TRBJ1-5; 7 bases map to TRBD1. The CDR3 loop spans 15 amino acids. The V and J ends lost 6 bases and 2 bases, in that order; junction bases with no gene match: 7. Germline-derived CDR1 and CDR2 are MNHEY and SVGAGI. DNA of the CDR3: TGTGCCAGCAGCGTGACAGGGTTCGGCAATCAGCCCCAGCATTTT. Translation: CASSVTGFGNQPQHF.

Here the CDR3 reads CASLYSGDGQPQHF. The CDR3 nucleotides read TGTGCCAGCCTCTACTCAGGGGACGGTCAGCCCCAGCATTTT. The rearrangement links TRBV6-5 to TRBJ1-5, with a weak D call TRBD1 (6 bases). Germline V gene sequence: CDR1 MNHEY, CDR2 SVGAGI. CDR3 length: 14 amino acids. Deletions cut 8 bases from V and 6 bases from J, with 17 bases between.

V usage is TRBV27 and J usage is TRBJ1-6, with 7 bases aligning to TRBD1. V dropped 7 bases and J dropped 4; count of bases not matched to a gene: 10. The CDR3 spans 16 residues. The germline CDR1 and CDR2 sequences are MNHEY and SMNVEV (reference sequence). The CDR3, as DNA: TGTGCCAGCACCCCAACCGGGACAGTTTATAATTCACCCCTCCACTTT. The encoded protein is CASTPTGTVYNSPLHF.

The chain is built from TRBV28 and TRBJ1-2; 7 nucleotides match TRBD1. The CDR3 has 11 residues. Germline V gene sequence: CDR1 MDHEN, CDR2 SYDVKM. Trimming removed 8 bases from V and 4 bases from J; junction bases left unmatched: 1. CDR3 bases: TGTGCCAGCCAGGGGGGCTATGGCTACACCTTC. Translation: CASQGGYGYTF.

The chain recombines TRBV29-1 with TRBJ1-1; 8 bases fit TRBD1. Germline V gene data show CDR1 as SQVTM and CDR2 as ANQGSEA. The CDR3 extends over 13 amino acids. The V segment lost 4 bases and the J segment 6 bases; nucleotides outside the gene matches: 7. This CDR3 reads CSVVRTGSSEAFF. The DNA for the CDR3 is TGCAGCGTTGTGAGGACAGGGTCTTCTGAAGCTTTCTTT.

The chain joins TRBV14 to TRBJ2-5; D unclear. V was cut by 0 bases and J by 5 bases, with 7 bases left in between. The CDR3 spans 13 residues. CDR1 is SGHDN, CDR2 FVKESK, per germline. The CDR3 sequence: CASSQEPPETQYF. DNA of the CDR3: TGTGCCAGCAGCCAAGAGCCCCCTGAGACCCAGTACTTC.

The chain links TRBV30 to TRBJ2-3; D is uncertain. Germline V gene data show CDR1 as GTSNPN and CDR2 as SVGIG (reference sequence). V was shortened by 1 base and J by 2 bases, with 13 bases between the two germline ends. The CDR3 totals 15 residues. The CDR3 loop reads CAWSALILTTDTQYF. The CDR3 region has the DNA TGTGCCTGGAGTGCGCTAATACTGACCACAGATACGCAGTATTTT.

The chain's CDR3 is CASQTGVTTYEQYF. The CDR3 region has the DNA TGCGCCAGTCAAACAGGGGTAACAACCTACGAGCAGTACTTC. V and J are TRBV5-1 and TRBJ2-7, with 7 positions matching TRBD1. Trimming cost V 8 bases and J 2 bases; bases outside gene matches: 10. Looked up from germline, CDR1 is SGHRS and CDR2 is YFSETQ. This CDR3 has 14 amino acids.

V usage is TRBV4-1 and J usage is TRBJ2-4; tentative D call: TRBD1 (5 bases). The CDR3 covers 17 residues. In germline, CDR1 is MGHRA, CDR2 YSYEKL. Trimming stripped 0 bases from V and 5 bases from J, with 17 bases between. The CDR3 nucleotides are TGCGCCAGCAGCCAAGATAGGGGATCCCCTCTCCAAAACATTCAGTACTTC. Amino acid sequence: CASSQDRGSPLQNIQYF.

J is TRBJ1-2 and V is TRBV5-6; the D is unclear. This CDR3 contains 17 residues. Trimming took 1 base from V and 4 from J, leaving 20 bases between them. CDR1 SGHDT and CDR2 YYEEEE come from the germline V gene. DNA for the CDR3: TGTGCCAGCAGCTTGCGTGGATTGGCCGACCCCTTCTATGGCTACACCTTC. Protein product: CASSLRGLADPFYGYTF. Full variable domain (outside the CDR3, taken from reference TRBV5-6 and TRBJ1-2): DAGVTQSPTHLIKTRGQQVTLRCSPKSGHDTVSWYQQALGQGPQFIFQYYEEEERQRGNFPDRFSGHQFPNYSSELNVNALLLGDSALYLCASSLRGLADPFYGYTFGSGTRLTVV.

CDR3 DNA sequence: TGTGCCAGCAGCTTTTTAGTACAGTCAACTAATGAAAAACTGTTTTTT. Encoded protein: CASSFLVQSTNEKLFF. The chain couples TRBV7-9 to TRBJ1-4, with D uncertain. CDR3 length: 16 residues. Per germline, CDR1 SEHNR and CDR2 FQNEAQ (reference sequence). V was shortened by 3 bases and J by 0 bases, with 11 bases between the two germline ends.

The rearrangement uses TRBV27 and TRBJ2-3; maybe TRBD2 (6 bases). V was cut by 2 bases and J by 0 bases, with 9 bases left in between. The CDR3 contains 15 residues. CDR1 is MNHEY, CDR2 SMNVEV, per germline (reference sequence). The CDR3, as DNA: TGTGCCAGCAGTTTAACGGCGGGGAGCACAGATACGCAGTATTTT. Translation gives CASSLTAGSTDTQYF.

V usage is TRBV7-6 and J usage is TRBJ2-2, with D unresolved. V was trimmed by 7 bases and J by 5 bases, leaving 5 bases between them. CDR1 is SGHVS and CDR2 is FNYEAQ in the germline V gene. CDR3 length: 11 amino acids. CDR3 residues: CASMTTGELFF. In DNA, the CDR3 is TGTGCCAGCATGACTACCGGGGAGCTGTTTTTT. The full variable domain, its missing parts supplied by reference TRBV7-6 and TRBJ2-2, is GAGVSQSPRYKVTKRGQDVALRCDPISGHVSLYWYRQALGQGPEFLTYFNYEAQQDKSGLPNDRFSAERPEGSISTLTIQRTEQRDSAMYRCASMTTGELFFGEGSRLTVL.

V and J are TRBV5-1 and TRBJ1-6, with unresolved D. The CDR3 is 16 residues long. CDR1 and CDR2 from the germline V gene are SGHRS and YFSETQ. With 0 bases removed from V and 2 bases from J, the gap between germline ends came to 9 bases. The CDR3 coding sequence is TGCGCCAGCAGCTTGGATGGGGTGGCCTATAATTCACCCCTCCACTTT. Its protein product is CASSLDGVAYNSPLHF.

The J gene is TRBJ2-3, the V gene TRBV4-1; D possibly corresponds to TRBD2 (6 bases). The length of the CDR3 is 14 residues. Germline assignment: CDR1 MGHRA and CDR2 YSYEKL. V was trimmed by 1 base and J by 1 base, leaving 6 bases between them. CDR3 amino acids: CASSQAGGTDTQYF. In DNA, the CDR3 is TGCGCCAGCAGCCAAGCGGGAGGCACAGATACGCAGTATTTT.

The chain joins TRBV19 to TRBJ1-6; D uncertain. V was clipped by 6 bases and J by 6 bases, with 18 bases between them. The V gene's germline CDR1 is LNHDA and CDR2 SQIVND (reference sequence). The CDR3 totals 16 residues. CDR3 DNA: TGTGCCAGTAGGTCCGGCGTTGTAGCGGGTAATTCACCCCTCCACTTT. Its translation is CASRSGVVAGNSPLHF.

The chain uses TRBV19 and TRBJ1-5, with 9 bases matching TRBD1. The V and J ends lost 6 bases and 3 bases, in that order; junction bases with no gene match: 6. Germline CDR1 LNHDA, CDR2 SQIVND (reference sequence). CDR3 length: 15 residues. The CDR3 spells CASRTGTGFNQPQHF. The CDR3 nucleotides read TGTGCCAGTAGAACCGGGACAGGGTTCAATCAGCCCCAGCATTTT.

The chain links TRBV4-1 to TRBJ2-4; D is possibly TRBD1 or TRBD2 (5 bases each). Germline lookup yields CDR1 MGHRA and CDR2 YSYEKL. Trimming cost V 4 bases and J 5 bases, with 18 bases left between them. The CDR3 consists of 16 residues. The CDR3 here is CASSRTTEMGENIQYF. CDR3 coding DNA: TGCGCCAGCAGCCGCACGACAGAGATGGGGGAAAACATTCAGTACTTC.